These 27 T cell receptor beta chains were sequenced from one sample in a study of beta chain features in type 1 diabetes (dated by TCRdb to 2016 to 2019). The library was built by means of the immunoSEQ multiplex PCR assay. The entire amount of isolated RNA was reverse transcribed using the High Capacity cDNA Reverse Transcription Kit, so the sequenced TCRB transcripts were expressed ones. TCRdb re-hosts the immuneACCESS table, in-frame sequences only. Its copies lack some clones; in the studies checked, an unresolved V gene accounts for under half of them, and the cause for the rest is not known. Recorded for this sample are around 160,000 clones; approximately 62% of them occurred a single time. Approximately 0.089% of the sample comes from the top ten. On the study overall, not on this receptor specifically: Type 1 diabetes patients showed a moderate but significant shortening of TCRB CDR3 length in all four CD4+ subsets.

Their target antigens are unknown. Source material: naive CD4+ T cells from blood. What the cell subset or site label conveys for this sample: true naive CD4+ T cells. The receptors were sampled from a man between 25 and 39 years old with type 1 diabetes.

This clone was counted between two and nine times. The chain uses TRBV7-2 and TRBJ2-3; 11 bases match TRBD2. The CDR3 runs to 14 residues. V shed 3 bases, J shed 6 bases, and the junction held 2 bases outside the gene matches. CDR1 and CDR2 from the germline V gene are SGHTA and FQGNSA. CDR3 sequence: CASSLTSGMDTQYF. CDR3 sequence (DNA): TGTGCCAGCAGCTTGACTAGCGGGATGGATACGCAGTATTTT.

V is TRBV10-3 and J is TRBJ2-5; D ambiguous. CDR1 ENHRY and CDR2 SYGVKD come from the germline V gene. Trimming cost V 10 bases and J 2 bases, with 17 bases left between them. The CDR3 loop spans 14 amino acids. In nucleotides, the CDR3 is TGTGCCACCGCTAAAACCGGCCCGCAAGAGACCCAGTACTTC. Translating it yields CATAKTGPQETQYF.

V is TRBV14 and J is TRBJ2-2, with D uncertain. Trimming cost V 0 bases and J 4 bases, with 6 bases left between them. The CDR3 extends over 14 amino acids. The germline CDR1 and CDR2 sequences are SGHDN and FVKESK. The CDR3 DNA is TGTGCCAGCAGCCAAGATCTCGGCACCGGGGAGCTGTTTTTT. This encodes CASSQDLGTGELFF.

This CDR3 reads CASSLDGTNEKLFF. In nucleotides, the CDR3 is TGTGCCAGCAGCCTAGACGGCACTAATGAAAAACTGTTTTTT. J is TRBJ1-4 and V is TRBV9; D not certain. The V gene lost 4 bases and the J gene lost 2 bases, with 9 bases spanning the gap. The V gene's germline CDR1 is SGDLS and CDR2 YYNGEE. CDR3 length: 14 amino acids.

The chain uses TRBV25-1 and TRBJ2-2; D remains unclear. The CDR3 spans 11 residues. Trimming pared 4 bases from V and 7 bases from J, leaving 4 bases between. Per the germline V gene, CDR1 is MGHDK and CDR2 is SYGVNS. CDR3 bases: TGTGCCAGCAGTGTTGACGGGGAGCTGTTTTTT. This gives the protein CASSVDGELFF.

The chain recombines TRBV4-3 with TRBJ2-7; no definite D call. CDR1 is LGHNA and CDR2 is YSLEER in the germline V gene. V dropped 0 bases and J dropped 1 base, with 7 bases sitting between them. The length of the CDR3 is 14 residues. The CDR3 DNA sequence: TGCGCCAGCAGCCAAGATGTCGGTTCCTACGAGCAGTACTTC. It codes for CASSQDVGSYEQYF.

In this sample, this clone turned up a few times. The rearrangement links TRBV20-1 to TRBJ2-1; possibly TRBD2 for D (5 bases). Germline CDR1 reads DFQATT; CDR2 reads SNEGSKA (reference sequence). The CDR3 spans 10 residues. V gave up 5 bases and J gave up 7 bases, with 6 bases separating them. The CDR3 sequence is CSAGLNEQFF. DNA of the CDR3: TGCAGTGCTGGACTGAATGAGCAGTTCTTC.

This clone came up a few times. The chain joins TRBV9 to TRBJ2-7; D remains ambiguous. Germline CDR1 reads SGDLS; CDR2 reads YYNGEE. The CDR3 runs 14 residues. V was shortened by 0 bases and J by 0 bases, with 7 bases between the two germline ends. In DNA, the CDR3 is TGTGCCAGCAGCGTAGAATCAGTCTCCTACGAGCAGTACTTC. Its protein product is CASSVESVSYEQYF.

This chain connects TRBV19 to TRBJ1-1, with D possibly TRBD1 on 6 matching bases. The V gene's germline CDR1 is LNHDA and CDR2 SQIVND (reference sequence). The CDR3 covers 13 residues. V dropped 5 bases and J dropped 2 bases, with 9 bases sitting between them. The CDR3 here is CASSVQGNTEAFF. For the CDR3, the DNA is TGTGCCAGTAGTGTACAGGGAAACACTGAAGCTTTCTTT.

V gene TRBV25-1 combines with J gene TRBJ2-7; D not resolved. Trimming took 1 base from V and 1 from J, leaving 8 bases between them. In germline, CDR1 is MGHDK, CDR2 SYGVNS. The CDR3 runs to 14 residues. The CDR3 region is CASSELSESYEQYF. CDR3 nucleotides: TGTGCCAGCAGTGAATTGAGCGAATCCTACGAGCAGTACTTC.

This chain links TRBV9 with TRBJ2-5; possibly TRBD2 for D (6 bases). Germline V lookup: CDR1 SGDLS, CDR2 YYNGEE. Trimming stripped 3 bases from V and 1 base from J, with 16 bases between. The CDR3 contains 16 residues. The CDR3 loop reads CASSEGSGTRQETQYF. CDR3 sequence (DNA): TGTGCCAGCAGCGAGGGCTCCGGGACTCGCCAAGAGACCCAGTACTTC.

The V and J genes are TRBV7-2 and TRBJ2-3; 7 bases line up with TRBD2. There are 14 residues in the CDR3. Germline CDR1 reads SGHTA; CDR2 reads FQGNSA. Trimming removed 5 bases from V and 8 bases from J; junction bases left unmatched: 10. This chain's CDR3 is CASSPGTILTTQYF. CDR3 nucleotides: TGTGCCAGCAGCCCCGGGACTATTCTGACTACGCAGTATTTT.

In regard to this clone: This same CDR3 is encoded by further DNA sequences in the sample. The J gene is TRBJ2-4, the V gene TRBV30; D is unclear. V gave up 0 bases and J gave up 0 bases, with 6 bases separating them. The germline gives CDR1 GTSNPN, CDR2 SVGIG (reference sequence). This CDR3 has 14 amino acids. CDR3 nucleotide sequence: TGTGCCTGGAGTGTGGGATTAGCCAAAAACATTCAGTACTTC. Residues: CAWSVGLAKNIQYF.

This rearrangement joins TRBV29-1 to TRBJ2-5; weak D call: TRBD1 (5 bases). The CDR3 sequence is 12 residues long. V was pared by 6 bases and J by 4 bases, with 12 bases between. Germline CDR1 reads SQVTM; CDR2 reads ANQGSEA. CDR3 amino acids: CSVDSTLETQYF. For the CDR3, the DNA is TGCAGCGTAGACAGTACTCTAGAGACCCAGTACTTC.

The chain recombines TRBV10-2 with TRBJ2-3; no clear D. The CDR3 is 12 amino acids. V was clipped by 0 bases and J by 6 bases, with 4 bases between them. From germline, CDR1 is WSHSY and CDR2 SAAADI. CDR3 DNA sequence: TGCGCCAGCAGTGAGTCTCGGGATACGCAGTATTTT. Encoded protein: CASSESRDTQYF.

DNA of the CDR3: TGCGCCAGCAGCGACGGACAGGGGGCCTACGAGCAGTACTTC. Its protein product is CASSDGQGAYEQYF. The chain carries TRBV4-3 and TRBJ2-7; TRBD1 matches 10 bases. Looked up from germline, CDR1 is LGHNA and CDR2 is YSLEER. The CDR3 extends over 14 amino acids. J lost 2 bases, V lost 5 bases, and 3 bases had no gene match.

This clone has more than one count but fewer than ten. The rearrangement joins TRBV11-2 to TRBJ2-5; D remains unclear. Per the germline V gene, CDR1 is SGHAT and CDR2 is FQNNGV. The CDR3 loop spans 12 amino acids. The V end lost 5 bases, the J end lost 2 bases, and 6 bases lay between the germline ends. The CDR3 bases are TGTGCCAGCAGCCGCCCACAAGAGACCCAGTACTTC. It translates to CASSRPQETQYF.

J is TRBJ2-7 and V is TRBV9; 8 bases agree with TRBD1. The CDR3 consists of 16 residues. CDR1 and CDR2 (germline): SGDLS, YYNGEE. The junction had 7 bases not matched to a gene; V was cut back by 0 bases and J by 2 bases. CDR3 loop: CASSVAIGTGAYEQYF. As DNA, the CDR3 is TGTGCCAGCAGCGTAGCTATTGGGACAGGAGCCTACGAGCAGTACTTC.

This clone was found a few times. The chain combines TRBV5-4 with TRBJ2-3; D is unresolved. The CDR3 extends over 15 amino acids. V lost 1 base and J lost 0, with 9 bases in between. Germline V gives CDR1 SGHNT, CDR2 YYREEE (reference sequence). CDR3 DNA sequence: TGTGCCAGCAGCTTGCAAGGTATCAGCACAGATACGCAGTATTTT. Amino acids: CASSLQGISTDTQYF. The full variable domain, its missing parts supplied by reference TRBV5-4 and TRBJ2-3, is ETGVTQSPTHLIKTRGQQVTLRCSSQSGHNTVSWYQQALGQGPQFIFQYYREEENGRGNFPPRFSGLQFPNYSSELNVNALELDDSALYLCASSLQGISTDTQYFGPGTRLTVL.

The gene calls are TRBV11-2 and TRBJ2-1; tentatively, D is TRBD1 (5 bases). V gave up 5 bases and J gave up 0 bases, with 14 bases separating them. Looked up from germline, CDR1 is SGHAT and CDR2 is FQNNGV. The length of the CDR3 is 16 residues. The DNA for the CDR3 is TGTGCCAGCAGCATAGGACACCCGGACTCCTACAATGAGCAGTTCTTC. It encodes CASSIGHPDSYNEQFF. The whole variable domain, filled in from reference TRBV11-2 and TRBJ2-1, reads EAGVAQSPRYKIIEKRQSVAFWCNPISGHATLYWYQQILGQGPKLLIQFQNNGVVDDSQLPKDRFSAERLKGVDSTLKIQPAKLEDSAVYLCASSIGHPDSYNEQFFGPGTRLTVL.

This chain connects TRBV6-1 to TRBJ1-1; 7 positions agree with TRBD1. Germline assignment: CDR1 MNHNS and CDR2 SASEGT. Germline trimming cut 6 bases from V and 7 bases from J; bases unmatched to any gene: 2. This CDR3 is 11 amino acids long. The DNA of the CDR3 is TGTGCCAGCAGGTGGACAGGTGAAGCTTTCTTT. Translated, it gives CASRWTGEAFF.

This chain connects TRBV15 to TRBJ1-4; D is unclear. This CDR3 is 13 amino acids long. Germline loops: CDR1 LNHNV, CDR2 YYDKDF (reference sequence). Trimming removed 0 bases at V and 10 bases at J, with 9 bases between. The CDR3 coding sequence is TGTGCCACCAGCAGAGATACGGGAGGAAAACTGTTTTTT. Its protein product is CATSRDTGGKLFF.

The CDR3 DNA is TGTGCCAGCAGCTCGAGACAGGGAGGCTCCTACGAGCAGTACTTC. Its translation: CASSSRQGGSYEQYF. The rearrangement uses TRBV7-2 and TRBJ2-7; maybe TRBD1 (7 bases). The CDR3 has 15 residues. Trimming cost V 4 bases and J 0 bases, with 13 bases left between them. Germline values: CDR1 SGHTA, CDR2 FQGNSA.

V is TRBV5-1 and J is TRBJ2-3; no clear D gene. This CDR3 has 13 residues. In germline, CDR1 is SGHRS, CDR2 YFSETQ. Between the trimmed V and J ends, which lost 0 bases and 7 bases, there was a span of 9 bases. The CDR3 protein is CASSLEGVYTQYF. CDR3 nucleotides: TGCGCCAGCAGCTTGGAAGGCGTTTATACGCAGTATTTT. Supplemented by reference TRBV5-1 and TRBJ2-3, the full variable domain reads KAGVTQTPRYLIKTRGQQVTLSCSPISGHRSVSWYQQTPGQGLQFLFEYFSETQRNKGNFPGRFSGRQFSNSRSEMNVSTLELGDSALYLCASSLEGVYTQYFGPGTRLTVL.

This chain uses TRBV5-1 with TRBJ2-1; 7 bases agree with TRBD2. Germline V gives CDR1 SGHRS, CDR2 YFSETQ. The CDR3 is 16 residues long. V trimming: 1 base; J trimming: 6 bases; junction bases outside the gene matches: 10. This CDR3 is CASSLSLTSFVNEQFF. The CDR3 DNA sequence: TGCGCCAGCAGCTTGTCCCTGACTAGCTTCGTCAATGAGCAGTTCTTC.

This clone was seen only a few times. The chain joins TRBV11-2 to TRBJ2-3; D possibly corresponds to TRBD1 (6 bases). The germline V and J ends were trimmed by 5 bases and 2 bases, with 11 bases remaining between them. The V gene's germline CDR1 is SGHAT and CDR2 FQNNGV. The CDR3 is 14 residues long. For the CDR3, the DNA is TGTGCCAGCAGCCGTGGACAGAACACAGATACGCAGTATTTT. Translating it yields CASSRGQNTDTQYF.

In nucleotides, the CDR3 is TGTGCCAGCACCTATGACAGGGTCTCCTACGAGCAGTACTTC. Protein product: CASTYDRVSYEQYF. The chain carries TRBV2 and TRBJ2-7; 7 nucleotides agree with TRBD1. Trimming took 7 bases from V and 0 from J; bases not matched to a gene: 6. The CDR3 contains 14 residues. Germline values: CDR1 SNHLY, CDR2 FYNNEI.